A single sample is the source of the 15 T cell receptor beta chains below, sequenced in a study of blood T cell repertoires in COVID-19. Produced via immunoSEQ multiplex PCR; TCRdb's table is partial and in-frame only. The sample records over 35,000 clones, about nine tenths being singletons. The sequencing input was peripheral blood. These receptors were obtained from a man between 65 and 85 years old with active COVID-19.

This chain links TRBV29-1 with TRBJ2-3, with TRBD2 matching over 8 bases. The V gene end was trimmed by 3 bases and the J gene end by 2 bases; junction bases not matched to a gene: 4. Germline V gene data show CDR1 as SQVTM and CDR2 as ANQGSEA. The CDR3 spans 14 residues. The CDR3, as DNA: TGCAGCGTTGAGGCTAGCGGGCTCACAGATACGCAGTATTTT. It is translated as CSVEASGLTDTQYF.

The rearrangement links TRBV19 to TRBJ2-2; TRBD2 might be the D (6 bases). There are 17 residues in the CDR3. Looked up from germline, CDR1 is LNHDA and CDR2 is SQIVND (reference sequence). V was shortened by 7 bases and J by 0 bases, with 18 bases between the two germline ends. Written as DNA, the CDR3 is TGTGCCAGTACGACGGCAGAGGCGGGGACGAACACCGGGGAGCTGTTTTTT. Its translation: CASTTAEAGTNTGELFF.

Worth noting for this clone: The junction departs from the called germline gene at one end, perhaps through a read error. The chain joins TRBV7-9 to TRBJ2-7; tentatively, D is TRBD1 (5 bases). Germline lookup yields CDR1 SEHNR and CDR2 FQNEAQ (reference sequence). The CDR3 runs to 11 residues. The CDR3 loop is CASSLGPVPNF. CDR3 DNA sequence: TGTGCCAGCAGCTTGGGGCCAGTTCCCAACTTC.

The gene calls are TRBV2 and TRBJ2-3; TRBD1 is a possible D gene (6 bases). The CDR3 is 15 amino acids. Trimming pared 6 bases from V and 2 bases from J, leaving 15 bases between. Germline-derived CDR1 and CDR2 are SNHLY and FYNNEI. The CDR3 spells CASSPRGQNTDTQYF. CDR3 DNA sequence: TGTGCCAGCAGCCCGAGAGGACAGAACACAGATACGCAGTATTTT. Combining the CDR3 with reference TRBV2 and TRBJ2-3 gives the whole variable domain EPEVTQTPSHQVTQMGQEVILRCVPISNHLYFYWYRQILGQKVEFLVSFYNNEISEKSEIFDDQFSVERPDGSNFTLKIRSTKLEDSAMYFCASSPRGQNTDTQYFGPGTRLTVL.

This clone was picked up one time. This sequence joins TRBV19 and TRBJ1-5; D is perhaps TRBD1 (6 bases). V was clipped by 4 bases and J by 0 bases, with 22 bases between them. Germline V gives CDR1 LNHDA, CDR2 SQIVND (reference sequence). The CDR3 sequence is 19 residues long. The DNA for the CDR3 is TGTGCCAGTAGTAGCGGGGGCGGGGCCGGACCATATAGCAATCAGCCCCAGCATTTT. The encoded protein is CASSSGGGAGPYSNQPQHF.

The chain employs TRBV7-2 and TRBJ2-1, with 10 bases fitting TRBD2. After removal of 0 bases from V and 5 bases from J, the junction contained 7 bases not matched to a gene. The CDR3 extends over 17 amino acids. The germline CDR1 and CDR2 sequences are SGHTA and FQGNSA. CDR3 residues: CASSLANSGRRHNEQFF. For the CDR3, the DNA is TGTGCCAGCAGCTTAGCGAATAGCGGGAGGAGGCACAATGAGCAGTTCTTC. Supplemented by reference TRBV7-2 and TRBJ2-1, the full variable domain reads GAGVSQSPSNKVTEKGKDVELRCDPISGHTALYWYRQSLGQGLEFLIYFQGNSAPDKSGLPSDRFSAERTGGSVSTLTIQRTQQEDSAVYLCASSLANSGRRHNEQFFGPGTRLTVL.

The chain couples TRBV19 to TRBJ1-5, with D possibly TRBD1 on 5 matching bases. V was cut by 3 bases and J by 3 bases, with 12 bases left in between. Germline lookup yields CDR1 LNHDA and CDR2 SQIVND (reference sequence). The CDR3 length is 15 residues. In DNA, the CDR3 is TGTGCCAGTAGTATCCTTTCAGGGTTCAATCAGCCCCAGCATTTT. This codes for CASSILSGFNQPQHF. The full variable domain, in which reference TRBV19 and TRBJ1-5 provide the parts outside the CDR3, is DGGITQSPKYLFRKEGQNVTLSCEQNLNHDAMYWYRQDPGQGLRLIYYSQIVNDFQKGDIAEGYSVSREKKESFPLTVTSAQKNPTAFYLCASSILSGFNQPQHFGDGTRLSIL.

The V and J genes are TRBV24-1 and TRBJ2-4; 7 bases align to TRBD1. V lost 5 bases, J lost 8 bases, and 14 bases stayed unmatched. This CDR3 has 16 amino acids. CDR1 KGHDR and CDR2 SFDVKD come from the germline V gene. The chain's CDR3 is CATSGSLQGGADIQYF. CDR3 DNA: TGTGCCACCAGTGGGTCCCTTCAAGGGGGCGCGGACATTCAGTACTTC.

This chain joins TRBV28 and TRBJ2-1; TRBD2 agrees at 7 bases. The germline V gene encodes CDR1 MDHEN and CDR2 SYDVKM. V was pared by 0 bases and J by 7 bases, with 9 bases of the junction left unmatched. The CDR3 has 16 residues. CDR3 coding DNA: TGTGCCAGCAGTTTATGGGGCGGGGGAGCGGTGAATGAGCAGTTCTTC. Translated, it gives CASSLWGGGAVNEQFF.

The chain joins TRBV11-1 to TRBJ2-2; 7 bases are shared with TRBD2. V was pared by 8 bases and J by 1 base, with 1 base of the junction left unmatched. In germline, CDR1 is SGHAT, CDR2 FQDESV (reference sequence). The CDR3 length is 13 residues. CDR3 loop: CASQRGNTGELFF. The CDR3 nucleotides read TGTGCCAGCCAGCGGGGGAACACCGGGGAGCTGTTTTTT.

The chain is built from TRBV28 and TRBJ2-7; tentative D call: TRBD2 (7 bases). V was shortened by 8 bases and J by 3 bases, with 20 bases between the two germline ends. This CDR3 is built from 15 residues. Germline CDR1 reads MDHEN; CDR2 reads SYDVKM. DNA of the CDR3: TGTGCCAGCCAGGAGGGGGGGTTAGGGGACTACGAGCAGTACTTC. This encodes CASQEGGLGDYEQYF.

The V call is TRBV7-2, the J call TRBJ2-7; D call uncertain. The germline V and J ends were trimmed by 0 bases and 4 bases, with 7 bases remaining between them. Per the germline V gene, CDR1 is SGHTA and CDR2 is FQGNSA. The CDR3 runs 13 residues. CDR3 in amino acids: CASSLARSYEQYF. The CDR3 DNA reads as TGTGCCAGCAGCTTAGCCCGGTCTTACGAGCAGTACTTC. Looking up the rest from reference TRBV7-2 and TRBJ2-7 gives the full variable domain: GAGVSQSPSNKVTEKGKDVELRCDPISGHTALYWYRQSLGQGLEFLIYFQGNSAPDKSGLPSDRFSAERTGGSVSTLTIQRTQQEDSAVYLCASSLARSYEQYFGPGTRLTVT.

This chain connects TRBV2 to TRBJ1-5, with 7 bases fitting TRBD1. V shed 2 bases and J 4 bases; nucleotides not matched to a gene: 8. The CDR3 is 16 residues long. Germline V lookup: CDR1 SNHLY, CDR2 FYNNEI. The CDR3: CASSEILSRGNQPQHF. DNA of the CDR3: TGTGCCAGCAGTGAAATTTTATCCAGGGGGAATCAGCCCCAGCATTTT.

The V gene is TRBV6-6, the J gene TRBJ2-1; TRBD1 might be the D (5 bases). Trimming pared 7 bases from V and 2 bases from J, leaving 15 bases between. Germline assignment: CDR1 MNHNY and CDR2 SVGAGI (reference sequence). The CDR3 contains 15 residues. The CDR3 DNA is TGTGCCAGCACTCAACCAGGGATCCCCTACAATGAGCAGTTCTTC. As protein: CASTQPGIPYNEQFF.

The V call is TRBV11-2, the J call TRBJ2-7, with D hard to call. This CDR3 is 12 amino acids long. Germline loops: CDR1 SGHAT, CDR2 FQNNGV. Trimming removed 5 bases from V and 3 bases from J, with 8 bases in between. CDR3 DNA sequence: TGTGCCAGCAGCCCCTCCTACTACGAGCAGTACTTC. The encoded protein is CASSPSYYEQYF.